This paragraph covers one T cell receptor (beta chain) sequence. As yet, its antigen is unknown. These data come from a study of metastatic and nonmetastatic thyroid tumors. Background on the study: Across peripheral blood and tumor or nodule tissue samples taken from malignant and benign thyroid patients, the repertoires were compared with one another. Study conclusions and caveats: Malignant tumors reportedly showed significantly higher TCR beta diversity than benign nodules in both blood and tumor.

No treatment had been given to any patient before thyroid surgery. Methods used by the authors: A papillary thyroid cancer distant-metastasis classifier was built from CDR3 differences across clinicopathological groups. TCRdb re-processed the PCR reads through MiXCR. The V and J calls and clone size are TCRdb's, not the authors'. The sample has tens of thousands of clones, about 30% seen once. The CDR3 sequence is 13 residues long. V dropped 4 bases and J dropped 4 bases, with 10 bases sitting between them. The clonotype comes from a female donor with papillary thyroid cancer or a benign thyroid nodule (not recorded which). Some clones in this sample may be carry-over from other donors' samples. The genes are TRBV12-3 or TRBV12-4 and TRBJ1-2; D gene ambiguous. The sample taken for sequencing was tumor tissue. CDR3 amino acids: CASSSGPTYGYTF. The CDR3 DNA reads as TGTGCCAGCAGTTCCGGACCGACCTATGGCTACACCTTC.